This entry concerns a single T cell receptor (beta chain). Its antigen is unknown. The sample comes from a study of T cell responses to AZD1222 COVID-19 vaccine. The study's findings and limits: Repertoire sampling was restricted to post-peak T cell response timepoints. The breadth and depth of Spike-specific TCRs increased once two AZD1222 doses had been given. Clonal diversity may have been underestimated in mostly white British donors. Baseline serology detected seropositivity in only six AZD1222 recipients.

Some clones are missing from TCRdb's copy, which holds only in-frame ones; the method was immunoSEQ multiplex PCR. The sample holds about 150,000 clones, 90% seen once. The starting material was peripheral blood, obtained on day 0 of AZD1222 vaccination. The origin of this receptor is an adult in good health.

The CDR3 region is CASSLLGQGALHTEAFF. In nucleotides, the CDR3 is TGCGCCAGCAGCTTGCTGGGACAGGGGGCTTTACACACTGAAGCTTTCTTT. The rearrangement links TRBV5-1 to TRBJ1-1; 12 bases agree with TRBD1. The CDR3 has 17 residues. Trimming at V came to 1 base and at J to 3 bases, leaving 7 bases not matched to a gene. CDR1 SGHRS and CDR2 YFSETQ come from the germline V gene. The whole variable domain, remainder taken from reference TRBV5-1 and TRBJ1-1, is KAGVTQTPRYLIKTRGQQVTLSCSPISGHRSVSWYQQTPGQGLQFLFEYFSETQRNKGNFPGRFSGRQFSNSRSEMNVSTLELGDSALYLCASSLLGQGALHTEAFFGQGTRLTVV.